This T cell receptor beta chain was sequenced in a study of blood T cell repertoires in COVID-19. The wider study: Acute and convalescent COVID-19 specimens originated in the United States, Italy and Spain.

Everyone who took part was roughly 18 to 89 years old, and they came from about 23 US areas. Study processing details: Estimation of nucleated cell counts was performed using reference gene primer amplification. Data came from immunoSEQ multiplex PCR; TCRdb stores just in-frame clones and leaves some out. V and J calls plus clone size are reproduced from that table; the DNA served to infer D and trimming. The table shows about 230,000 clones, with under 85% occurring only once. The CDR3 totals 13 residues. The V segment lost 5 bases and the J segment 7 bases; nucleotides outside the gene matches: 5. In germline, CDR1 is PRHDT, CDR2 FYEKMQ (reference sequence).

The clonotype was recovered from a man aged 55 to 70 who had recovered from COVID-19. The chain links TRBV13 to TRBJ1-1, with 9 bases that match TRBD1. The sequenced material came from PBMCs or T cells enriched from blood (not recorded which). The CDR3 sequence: CASSRQGGIEAFF. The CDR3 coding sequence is TGTGCCAGCAGCCGACAGGGGGGAATTGAAGCTTTCTTT.